Included here is one TCR beta chain sequence, with context. Its antigen is undetermined. Samples each had at least 6 micrograms of total RNA extracted. This entry comes from a study of blood T cells in healthy people across ages. General study results and limits: Diversity figures derived from one million T cells were judged to underestimate the true value.

Trimming took 3 bases from V and 5 from J, leaving 11 bases between them. CDR3 length: 13 residues. Germline loops: CDR1 SEHNR, CDR2 FQNEAQ (reference sequence). The second PCR ran roughly 7 to 12 cycles with a sample-barcoded 5' primer and J-beta primers. TCRdb analysed the 5' RACE reads with MiXCR anew, one entry per CDR3 protein. The sample lists about a million distinct CDR3 sequences, roughly 51% occurring once. This clonotype was obtained from a woman aged 55-75 years in good health. Sequencing input: blood. V and J are TRBV7-9 and TRBJ2-7; D call uncertain. Written as DNA, the CDR3 is TGTGCCAGCAGCTTTCAGGCGGTGGACGAGCAGTACTTC. This translates into CASSFQAVDEQYF. Supplemented by reference TRBV7-9 and TRBJ2-7, the full variable domain reads DTGVSQNPRHKITKRGQNVTFRCDPISEHNRLYWYRQTLGQGPEFLTYFQNEAQLEKSRLLSDRFSAERPKGSFSTLEIQRTEQGDSAMYLCASSFQAVDEQYFGPGTRLTVT.